Listed here are 31 T cell receptor beta chains from one sample, sequenced in a study of cytomegalovirus exposure and HLA in healthy donors. Both 60 Vbeta primers and 13 Jbeta primers went into the PCR. Clones were read by immunoSEQ multiplex PCR, and TCRdb kept only the in-frame ones, dropping some. The sample has approximately 140,000 clones, around 79% seen once; the top ten hold roughly 6%. Sequenced material: PBMCs. These receptors were collected from a man in his fifties or sixties in good health and CMV-seropositive.

V usage is TRBV6-5 and J usage is TRBJ2-1; TRBD2 agrees at 7 bases. Germline-derived CDR1 and CDR2 are MNHEY and SVGAGI. CDR3 size: 16 residues. The junction had 11 bases not matched to a gene; V was cut back by 4 bases and J by 5 bases. The CDR3 is CASSSTSSGRHNEQFF. In DNA, the CDR3 is TGTGCCAGCAGTTCCACTAGTAGCGGGCGCCACAATGAGCAGTTCTTC.

This chain joins TRBV9 and TRBJ2-7, with 8 bases lining up with TRBD1. Germline V gives CDR1 SGDLS, CDR2 YYNGEE. The trim removed 3 bases at V and 6 bases at J, leaving 8 bases unmatched. CDR3 length: 14 residues. Here the CDR3 reads CASSDGTGFREQYF. The CDR3 bases are TGTGCCAGCAGCGACGGGACAGGTTTTCGCGAGCAGTACTTC.

V and J are TRBV2 and TRBJ2-2; a possible D gene is TRBD1 (6 bases). The CDR3 spans 16 residues. Trimming pared 5 bases from V and 4 bases from J, leaving 17 bases between. Germline V lookup: CDR1 SNHLY, CDR2 FYNNEI. CDR3 nucleotides: TGTGCCAGCAGTCCCAGGGGCCTTAGGGGCACCGGGGAGCTGTTTTTT. Amino acids: CASSPRGLRGTGELFF.

This clone was seen a single time. J is TRBJ2-3 and V is TRBV27; 8 nucleotides match TRBD2. J lost 4 bases, V lost 6 bases, and 27 bases had no gene match. This CDR3 contains 21 residues. CDR1 is MNHEY and CDR2 is SMNVEV in the germline V gene (reference sequence). CDR3 nucleotides: TGTGCCAGCAGCGAACGTGGGACTAGAGGAGGGCGTCACCCCATCCCAGATACGCAGTATTTT. This sequence encodes CASSERGTRGGRHPIPDTQYF.

The chain carries TRBV5-4 and TRBJ2-5; no firm D call. The CDR3 length is 12 residues. The ends were cut back, 8 bases at V and 2 bases at J, with 10 bases in the middle. Germline V gene sequence: CDR1 SGHNT, CDR2 YYREEE (reference sequence). CDR3 DNA sequence: TGTGCCAGTACAACAGCTCAAGAGACCCAGTACTTC. The encoded protein is CASTTAQETQYF.

This sequence joins TRBV30 and TRBJ2-2; tentatively, D is TRBD1 (6 bases). This CDR3 region has 14 residues. Trimming took 3 bases from V and 4 from J, leaving 12 bases between them. CDR1 is GTSNPN, CDR2 SVGIG, per germline (reference sequence). CDR3 nucleotides: TGTGCCTGGAGGAGACAGGAAACCACCGGGGAGCTGTTTTTT. It encodes CAWRRQETTGELFF.

This clone has a single count. The genes are TRBV9 and TRBJ1-1; tentative D call: TRBD1 (5 bases). V shed 6 bases and J shed 3 bases, with 15 bases lying between them. The length of the CDR3 is 14 residues. Looked up from germline, CDR1 is SGDLS and CDR2 is YYNGEE. The CDR3 coding sequence is TGTGCCAGCACCCCTACGGGACTCCACACTGAAGCTTTCTTT. Amino acids: CASTPTGLHTEAFF.

The rearrangement links TRBV5-1 to TRBJ2-5; TRBD1 matches at 9 bases. V was clipped by 4 bases and J by 2 bases; unmatched bases: 9. Per the germline V gene, CDR1 is SGHRS and CDR2 is YFSETQ. This CDR3 is 16 amino acids long. CDR3 region: CASSAMGQGGQETQYF. CDR3 DNA: TGCGCCAGCAGCGCAATGGGACAGGGCGGGCAAGAGACCCAGTACTTC.

This clone was detected only once. V gene TRBV30 combines with J gene TRBJ2-7, with D maybe TRBD2 (6 bases). The germline gives CDR1 GTSNPN, CDR2 SVGIG (reference sequence). This CDR3 is built from 13 residues. V was shortened by 3 bases and J by 5 bases, with 14 bases between the two germline ends. Here the CDR3 DNA reads TGTGCCTGGAGCGAGGGAGGCGGCGACGAGCAGTACTTC. As protein: CAWSEGGGDEQYF. Variable domain in full (rest from reference TRBV30 and TRBJ2-7): SQTIHQWPATLVQPVGSPLSLECTVEGTSNPNLYWYRQAAGRGLQLLFYSVGIGQISSEVPQNLSASRPQDRQFILSSKKLLLSDSGFYLCAWSEGGGDEQYFGPGTRLTVT.

CDR3 loop: CASSFRESTEAFF. The CDR3 region has the DNA TGTGCCAGCAGTTTTAGGGAGAGCACTGAAGCTTTCTTT. The V and J genes are TRBV27 and TRBJ1-1; D gene ambiguous. Germline CDR1 reads MNHEY; CDR2 reads SMNVEV (reference sequence). CDR3 length equals 13 residues. V lost 3 bases and J lost 4, with 9 bases in between.

The chain carries TRBV14 and TRBJ1-6; D may be TRBD1 (5 bases). CDR1 is SGHDN and CDR2 is FVKESK in the germline V gene. This CDR3 is built from 14 residues. Trimming shortened V by 3 bases and J by 7 bases, and 10 bases separated the two germline ends. The CDR3 sequence is CASSHGRENSPLHF. In DNA form, the CDR3 reads TGTGCCAGCAGCCATGGCAGGGAAAATTCACCCCTCCACTTT.

This chain joins TRBV7-8 and TRBJ2-5, with D possibly being TRBD1 (6 bases). With 2 bases removed from V and 0 bases from J, the gap between germline ends came to 13 bases. This CDR3 has 16 residues. Germline values: CDR1 SGHVS, CDR2 FQNEAQ. Written as DNA, the CDR3 is TGTGCCAGCAGCTTACGGACAGCGACGGACCAAGAGACCCAGTACTTC. Its translation: CASSLRTATDQETQYF.

The V call is TRBV7-2, the J call TRBJ2-7; 8 nucleotides line up with TRBD1. Looked up from germline, CDR1 is SGHTA and CDR2 is FQGNSA. The CDR3 consists of 15 residues. The trim removed 5 bases at V and 7 bases at J, leaving 13 bases unmatched. The CDR3 coding sequence is TGTGCCAGCAGCCTACGGGGGACAGGCAACGGGGAGCAGTACTTC. Its protein product is CASSLRGTGNGEQYF.

The V gene is TRBV5-4, the J gene TRBJ2-3; D is possibly TRBD2 (5 bases). The germline gives CDR1 SGHNT, CDR2 YYREEE (reference sequence). The CDR3 is made up of 15 amino acids. Between the trimmed V and J ends, which lost 0 bases and 0 bases, there was a span of 8 bases. CDR3 sequence: CASSLGLASTDTQYF. The CDR3 nucleotides are TGTGCCAGCAGCTTGGGGCTAGCCAGCACAGATACGCAGTATTTT.

The chain uses TRBV6-5 and TRBJ1-4, with 8 bases aligning to TRBD1. CDR1 MNHEY and CDR2 SVGAGI come from the germline V gene. V was pared by 6 bases and J by 7 bases, with 7 bases of the junction left unmatched. This CDR3 has 14 residues. This chain's CDR3 is CASSKDRDLEKLFF. In nucleotides, the CDR3 is TGTGCCAGCAGCAAGGACAGGGATCTTGAAAAACTGTTTTTT.

This chain links TRBV5-1 with TRBJ2-5, with a possible D match to TRBD1 (6 bases). V was pared by 2 bases and J by 0 bases, with 14 bases between. Germline lookup yields CDR1 SGHRS and CDR2 YFSETQ. There are 16 residues in the CDR3. The CDR3 reads CASSFHGQPYQETQYF. The CDR3 nucleotides are TGCGCCAGCAGCTTCCATGGACAGCCGTACCAAGAGACCCAGTACTTC.

The V and J genes are TRBV5-1 and TRBJ2-7; TRBD1 agrees at 8 bases. There are 14 residues in the CDR3. CDR1 SGHRS and CDR2 YFSETQ come from the germline V gene. The J segment lost 2 bases and the V segment lost 5 bases, leaving 6 bases of the junction unmatched. CDR3 sequence reads: CASSQGQGTYEQYF. The DNA for the CDR3 is TGCGCCAGCAGTCAAGGACAGGGAACCTACGAGCAGTACTTC.

The sample holds a few counts of this clone. The rearrangement links TRBV6-1 to TRBJ1-5; 7 bases match TRBD1. CDR1 is MNHNS, CDR2 SASEGT, per germline. The ends lost 6 bases at V and 7 bases at J; junction bases unmatched: 9. The CDR3 is 14 amino acids. DNA of the CDR3: TGTGCCAGCAGGCTGACAGGGTCGGGACAGCCCCAGCATTTT. Amino acid sequence: CASRLTGSGQPQHF.

This clone was recorded only once. This rearrangement joins TRBV14 to TRBJ2-5, with 10 bases that match TRBD2. The DNA end is more similar to TRBJ2-7, so the J call may be wrong. Per germline, CDR1 SGHDN and CDR2 FVKESK. The CDR3 is made up of 15 amino acids. In DNA form, the CDR3 reads TGTGCCAGCAGCCAGGTTCTAGCGGGAGTTCACGAGCAGTACTTC. It translates to CASSQVLAGVHEQYF.

The chain combines TRBV15 with TRBJ2-3, with 8 bases identical to TRBD1. CDR1 LNHNV and CDR2 YYDKDF come from the germline V gene (reference sequence). The CDR3 consists of 16 residues. V gave up 0 bases and J gave up 5 bases; unmatched junction bases: 7. The CDR3: CATSRDPGQGLDTQYF. The CDR3 DNA is TGTGCCACCAGCAGAGATCCCGGACAGGGACTAGATACGCAGTATTTT.

The chain couples TRBV28 to TRBJ2-7; possible D gene TRBD2, 6 bases. Germline V gene sequence: CDR1 MDHEN, CDR2 SYDVKM. Trimming pared 5 bases from V and 3 bases from J, leaving 17 bases between. The CDR3 loop spans 15 amino acids. CDR3 DNA sequence: TGTGCCAGCAGTCATGGGGGTAGCGGCAACTACGAGCAGTACTTC. Translated: CASSHGGSGNYEQYF. The full variable domain, in which reference TRBV28 and TRBJ2-7 provide the parts outside the CDR3, is DVKVTQSSRYLVKRTGEKVFLECVQDMDHENMFWYRQDPGLGLRLIYFSYDVKMKEKGDIPEGYSVSREKKERFSLILESASTNQTSMYLCASSHGGSGNYEQYFGPGTRLTVT.

The V gene is TRBV9, the J gene TRBJ1-2; D gene uncertain. This CDR3 spans 13 amino acids. Germline CDR1 and CDR2: SGDLS and YYNGEE. V dropped 1 base and J dropped 1 base, with 5 bases sitting between them. The CDR3 region is CASSVTGNYGYTF. The CDR3 nucleotides read TGTGCCAGCAGCGTAACGGGTAACTATGGCTACACCTTC. Full variable domain (outside the CDR3, taken from reference TRBV9 and TRBJ1-2): DSGVTQTPKHLITATGQRVTLRCSPRSGDLSVYWYQQSLDQGLQFLIQYYNGEERAKGNILERFSAQQFPDLHSELNLSSLELGDSALYFCASSVTGNYGYTFGSGTRLTVV.

This chain uses TRBV7-9 with TRBJ1-2, with 9 bases that match TRBD1. The CDR3 has 15 amino acids. In germline, CDR1 is SEHNR, CDR2 FQNEAQ (reference sequence). Trimming cost V 7 bases and J 6 bases; bases outside gene matches: 12. Here the CDR3 reads CASTSTGQGIHGYTF. The CDR3 bases are TGTGCCAGCACCAGTACGGGACAGGGTATTCATGGCTACACCTTC.

The rearrangement uses TRBV6-1 and TRBJ2-1; possibly TRBD2 for D (6 bases). Trimming removed 2 bases from V and 3 bases from J, with 17 bases in between. The CDR3 length is 17 residues. Per the germline V gene, CDR1 is MNHNS and CDR2 is SASEGT. The CDR3 region is CASSETAGSLFYNEQFF. As DNA, the CDR3 is TGTGCCAGCAGTGAAACCGCGGGGTCCCTCTTCTACAATGAGCAGTTCTTC.

In this sample, this clone turned up once. This chain joins TRBV7-8 and TRBJ2-7, with D uncertain. Germline CDR1 and CDR2: SGHVS and FQNEAQ. V was shortened by 1 base and J by 0 bases, with 7 bases between the two germline ends. This CDR3 has 14 residues. The CDR3 here is CASSLGAVSYEQYF. The CDR3 DNA follows: TGTGCCAGCAGCTTAGGCGCCGTCTCCTACGAGCAGTACTTC.

The chain combines TRBV29-1 with TRBJ2-5; 7 bases are shared with TRBD1. The closer fit of TRBJ2-7 to the DNA end suggests the J call may be wrong. Germline assignment: CDR1 SQVTM and CDR2 ANQGSEA. The CDR3 is 16 residues long. CDR3 residues: CSVEGIRGDRVYEQYF. CDR3 nucleotide sequence: TGCAGCGTTGAAGGCATTCGGGGCGACAGGGTATACGAGCAGTACTTC.

The genes are TRBV27 and TRBJ1-5, with a weak D call TRBD1 (6 bases). This CDR3 spans 17 amino acids. V was trimmed by 8 bases and J by 0 bases, leaving 20 bases between them. The germline CDR1 and CDR2 sequences are MNHEY and SMNVEV (reference sequence). CDR3 sequence: CASGPGTQIYSNQPQHF. The CDR3 nucleotides read TGTGCCAGCGGCCCCGGGACACAGATTTATAGCAATCAGCCCCAGCATTTT.

J is TRBJ2-3 and V is TRBV10-2; weak D call: TRBD1 (6 bases). Trimming took 1 base from V and 5 from J, leaving 10 bases between them. The CDR3 runs 14 residues. Germline V gene lookup returns CDR1 WSHSY and CDR2 SAAADI. For the CDR3, the DNA is TGCGCCAGCAGTGAGTTACAGGGTAGAGATACGCAGTATTTT. It is translated as CASSELQGRDTQYF.

This clone was picked up a small number of times. J is TRBJ1-2 and V is TRBV2; 7 bases map to TRBD1. Germline V CDR1 and CDR2: SNHLY, FYNNEI. This CDR3 spans 14 amino acids. Trimming took 4 bases from V and 4 from J; bases not matched to a gene: 6. The CDR3 nucleotides read TGTGCCAGCAGTGGGGACAGTCAGGGCTATGGCTACACCTTC. Amino acid sequence: CASSGDSQGYGYTF.

This rearrangement joins TRBV21-1 to TRBJ2-7; the table's D call TRBD1 went unverified against the DNA. TRBV21-1 has pseudogene status. The CDR3 covers 14 residues. Here the CDR3 reads CASSGMQGAREQYF. In DNA form, the CDR3 reads TGTGCCAGCAGTGGGATGCAGGGGGCGAGGGAGCAGTACTTC.

V gene TRBV6-5 combines with J gene TRBJ2-7; TRBD1 matches 8 bases. Germline trimming cut 5 bases from V and 3 bases from J; bases unmatched to any gene: 9. The CDR3 runs to 15 residues. In germline, CDR1 is MNHEY, CDR2 SVGAGI. Here the CDR3 reads CASSGPGTGNYEQYF. The DNA of the CDR3 is TGTGCCAGCAGTGGACCCGGGACAGGAAACTACGAGCAGTACTTC.